The clone carrying this T cell receptor beta chain appeared many times. Time point specified: technical triplicate 2. This record belongs to a study of neurological immune-mediated disorders. The length of the CDR3 is 15 residues. From germline, CDR1 is LGHDT and CDR2 YNNKEL (reference sequence). The ends lost 1 base at V and 2 bases at J; junction bases unmatched: 4. TCRdb reprocessed the 5' RACE reads with MiXCR, giving one entry per CDR3 protein. The data hold about 59,000 distinct CDR3 sequences, with 24% observed a single time. The chain has TRBV3-1 and TRBJ1-1; TRBD1 agrees at 7 bases. This clonotype was obtained from a man aged 55 to 70 with HTLV-1-associated myelopathy (HAM/TSP). Specimen: PBMCs. The CDR3 DNA reads as TGTGCCAGCAGCCAAGGAGGGGGCCTAAACACTGAAGCTTTCTTT. This encodes CASSQGGGLNTEAFF.